A selection of T cell receptor beta chains follows, all from one sample in a study of beta chain features in type 1 diabetes. Clones were read by immunoSEQ multiplex PCR, and TCRdb kept only the in-frame ones, dropping some. The data show over 700,000 clones, roughly 15% seen once. The sequenced material came from naive CD4+ T cells from blood. The source is a woman aged 18-35 years in good health. Both conserved end residues are part of each CDR3. The order of the fields is J gene, clone size, V gene, D gene, CDR3 DNA, CDR3 protein. A D gene is named only where the DNA matches it firmly. Clone size is shown for a subset of rows, as once, few, many or a class of expanded clone.

j_call: TRBJ2-7
clone_size: few
v_call: TRBV9
d_call: NA
cdr3_nt: TGTGCCAGCAGCGTAGAGCCTGAACCCACAGGCGAGCAGTACTTC
cdr3_aa: CASSVEPEPTGEQYF

j_call: TRBJ1-5
clone_size: few
v_call: TRBV27
d_call: NA
cdr3_nt: TGTGCCAGCAGTCGGAGGGATAGCAATCAGCCCCAGCATTTT
cdr3_aa: CASSRRDSNQPQHF

j_call: TRBJ2-1
clone_size: NA
v_call: TRBV9
d_call: TRBD1
cdr3_nt: TGTGCCAGCAGCCCCCGTGGGGGACAGGGTAAGAATGAGCAGTTCTTC
cdr3_aa: CASSPRGGQGKNEQFF

j_call: TRBJ2-1
clone_size: few
v_call: TRBV7-2
d_call: NA
cdr3_nt: TGTGCCAGCAGTCGACAGATAAGCGATGAGCAGTTCTTC
cdr3_aa: CASSRQISDEQFF

j_call: TRBJ2-1
clone_size: few
v_call: TRBV7-2
d_call: NA
cdr3_nt: TGTGCCAGCAGCCATAACTGGGCGGCAGTAAACAATGAGCAGTTCTTC
cdr3_aa: CASSHNWAAVNNEQFF

j_call: TRBJ2-7
clone_size: NA
v_call: TRBV27
d_call: TRBD2
cdr3_nt: TGTGCCAGCAGTTTACGGGAGGGGCGAGGCGAGCAGTACTTC
cdr3_aa: CASSLREGRGEQYF

j_call: TRBJ1-5
clone_size: NA
v_call: TRBV15
d_call: NA
cdr3_nt: TGTGCCACCAGCCTACAGGCGTCCGGCAATCAGCCCCAGCATTTT
cdr3_aa: CATSLQASGNQPQHF

j_call: TRBJ1-1
clone_size: NA
v_call: TRBV9
d_call: TRBD1
cdr3_nt: TGTGCCAGCAGCGCCCCTCGGGGACAGGGGATGAACACTGAAGCTTTCTTT
cdr3_aa: CASSAPRGQGMNTEAFF

j_call: TRBJ2-5
clone_size: few
v_call: TRBV19
d_call: NA
cdr3_nt: TGTGCCGAGCCGGGATACCAAGAGACCCAGTACTTC
cdr3_aa: CAEPGYQETQYF

j_call: TRBJ2-5
clone_size: NA
v_call: TRBV7-2
d_call: NA
cdr3_nt: TGTGCCAGCAGCATAATAGGACTTGAGATCACCCAGTACTTC
cdr3_aa: CASSIIGLEITQYF

j_call: TRBJ2-1
clone_size: NA
v_call: TRBV5-1
d_call: NA
cdr3_nt: TGCGCCAGCAGCTTGAGTTACGTAGTTGGCCGAGAGCAGTTCTTC
cdr3_aa: CASSLSYVVGREQFF

j_call: TRBJ2-5
clone_size: NA
v_call: TRBV7-3
d_call: TRBD1
cdr3_nt: TGTGCCAGCAGCCATACAGGGGGCCAAGAGACCCAGTACTTC
cdr3_aa: CASSHTGGQETQYF

j_call: TRBJ1-2
clone_size: NA
v_call: TRBV7-3
d_call: TRBD1
cdr3_nt: TGTGCCAGCAGCTTTGGACAGGCCAGAGGAAAAACCTTC
cdr3_aa: CASSFGQARGKTF

j_call: TRBJ1-2
clone_size: few
v_call: TRBV7-2
d_call: NA
cdr3_nt: TGCGCCAGCAGCCAAGAGGGGTGGGGTGGCTACACCTTC
cdr3_aa: CASSQEGWGGYTF

j_call: TRBJ1-5
clone_size: few
v_call: TRBV5-4
d_call: NA
cdr3_nt: TGTGCCAGCAGCTTAGGGAATCAGCCCCAGCATTTT
cdr3_aa: CASSLGNQPQHF

j_call: TRBJ2-7
clone_size: NA
v_call: TRBV9
d_call: NA
cdr3_nt: TGTGCCAGCCGAATGGGGGGGCGCATCTACGAGCAGTACTTC
cdr3_aa: CASRMGGRIYEQYF

j_call: TRBJ2-1
clone_size: NA
v_call: TRBV7-2
d_call: NA
cdr3_nt: TGTGCCAGCAGCTTTTTACAGGCGACGAATGAGCAGTTCTTC
cdr3_aa: CASSFLQATNEQFF

j_call: TRBJ2-1
clone_size: NA
v_call: TRBV19
d_call: TRBD1
cdr3_nt: TGTGCCAGTAGGAAAGGGACAGGGCATGGGTTGGGTAATGAGCAGTTCTTC
cdr3_aa: CASRKGTGHGLGNEQFF

j_call: TRBJ1-1
clone_size: NA
v_call: TRBV29-1
d_call: TRBD1
cdr3_nt: TGCAGCGTTGTAACAGGACAGGGAGAGAACACTGAAGCTTTCTTT
cdr3_aa: CSVVTGQGENTEAFF

j_call: TRBJ2-7
clone_size: few
v_call: TRBV7-9
d_call: TRBD1
cdr3_nt: TGTGCCAGCAGCGCGACAGGGGGCGGGTACGAGCAGTACTTC
cdr3_aa: CASSATGGGYEQYF

j_call: TRBJ2-2
clone_size: NA
v_call: TRBV7-9
d_call: TRBD1
cdr3_nt: TGTGCCAGCAAATCGCAGGGGGACACCGGGGAGCTGTTTTTT
cdr3_aa: CASKSQGDTGELFF